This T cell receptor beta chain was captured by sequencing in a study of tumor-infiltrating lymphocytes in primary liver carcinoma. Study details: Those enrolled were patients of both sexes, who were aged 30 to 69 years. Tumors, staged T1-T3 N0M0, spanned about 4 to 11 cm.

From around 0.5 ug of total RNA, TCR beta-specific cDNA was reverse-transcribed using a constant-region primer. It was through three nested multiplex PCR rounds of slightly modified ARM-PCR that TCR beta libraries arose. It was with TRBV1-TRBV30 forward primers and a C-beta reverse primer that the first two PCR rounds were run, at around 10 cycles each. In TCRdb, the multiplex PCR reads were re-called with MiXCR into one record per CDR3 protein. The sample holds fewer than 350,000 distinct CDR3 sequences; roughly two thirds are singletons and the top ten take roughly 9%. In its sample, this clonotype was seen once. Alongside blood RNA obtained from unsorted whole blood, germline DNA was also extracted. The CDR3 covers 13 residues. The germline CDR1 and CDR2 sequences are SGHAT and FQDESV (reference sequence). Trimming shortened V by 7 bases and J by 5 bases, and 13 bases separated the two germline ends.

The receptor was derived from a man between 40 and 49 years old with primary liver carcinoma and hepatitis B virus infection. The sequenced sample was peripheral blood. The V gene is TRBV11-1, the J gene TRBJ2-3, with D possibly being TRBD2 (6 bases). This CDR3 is CASNLGGRDTQYF. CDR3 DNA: TGTGCCAGCAACTTGGGGGGTCGAGATACGCAGTATTTT.